One and the same sample provided the 6 T cell receptor beta chains below, sequenced in a study of T cell changes during pregnancy in multiple sclerosis. TCRdb's table, derived via immunoSEQ multiplex PCR, lists solely in-frame clones and lacks some. The table records roughly 43,000 clones, under 95% of them present only once. Sample: CD4+ T cells from peripheral blood mononuclear cells, taken in the third trimester of pregnancy. These receptors were obtained from a female donor with multiple sclerosis, enrolled in a pregnancy study.

The V gene is TRBV19, the J gene TRBJ2-1; 8 bases align to TRBD2. The CDR3 covers 15 residues. From germline, CDR1 is LNHDA and CDR2 SQIVND (reference sequence). Trimming removed 5 bases from V and 12 bases from J; junction bases left unmatched: 15. The CDR3: CASSPAGLAGIGQFF. In DNA, the CDR3 is TGTGCCAGTAGTCCAGCCGGGCTAGCGGGTATCGGGCAGTTCTTC. The full variable domain, its missing parts supplied by reference TRBV19 and TRBJ2-1, is DGGITQSPKYLFRKEGQNVTLSCEQNLNHDAMYWYRQDPGQGLRLIYYSQIVNDFQKGDIAEGYSVSREKKESFPLTVTSAQKNPTAFYLCASSPAGLAGIGQFFGPGTRLTVL.

The chain employs TRBV25-1 and TRBJ1-4, with D uncertain. Germline V gene data show CDR1 as MGHDK and CDR2 as SYGVNS. The V gene lost 6 bases and the J gene lost 7 bases, with 15 bases spanning the gap. The length of the CDR3 is 14 residues. This chain's CDR3 is CASSYSSRSEKLFF. The CDR3 DNA follows: TGTGCCAGCAGCTATAGTTCACGGAGTGAAAAACTGTTTTTT.

This chain uses TRBV6-4 with TRBJ1-1; D is perhaps TRBD1 (5 bases). Trimming pared 5 bases from V and 3 bases from J, leaving 10 bases between. Germline CDR1 is MRHNA and CDR2 is SNTAGT. CDR3 length: 13 amino acids. CDR3 loop: CASSRQLDTEAFF. The CDR3, as DNA: TGTGCCAGCAGTCGACAGCTGGACACTGAAGCTTTCTTT.

Only a few counts were recorded for this clone. V usage is TRBV9 and J usage is TRBJ2-1, with a possible D match to TRBD2 (7 bases). The V gene lost 0 bases and the J gene lost 4 bases, with 11 bases spanning the gap. This CDR3 has 15 residues. Germline values: CDR1 SGDLS, CDR2 YYNGEE. The CDR3 protein is CASSVGAGAYNEQFF. The CDR3 nucleotides are TGTGCCAGCAGCGTAGGGGCGGGGGCGTACAATGAGCAGTTCTTC. The full variable domain, with the rest looked up from reference TRBV9 and TRBJ2-1, is DSGVTQTPKHLITATGQRVTLRCSPRSGDLSVYWYQQSLDQGLQFLIQYYNGEERAKGNILERFSAQQFPDLHSELNLSSLELGDSALYFCASSVGAGAYNEQFFGPGTRLTVL.

The rearrangement joins TRBV5-1 to TRBJ1-4, with a weak D call TRBD1 (5 bases). Germline-derived CDR1 and CDR2 are SGHRS and YFSETQ. Trimming took 4 bases from V and 1 from J, leaving 14 bases between them. CDR3 length: 16 residues. CDR3 nucleotides: TGCGCCAGCAGCCGTTTGGGGACTCTAACTAATGAAAAACTGTTTTTT. This encodes CASSRLGTLTNEKLFF.

The CDR3 DNA sequence: TGTGCCAGCAGTGAAACAGGGTTCGGGCATGGCTACACCTTC. Translation: CASSETGFGHGYTF. This rearrangement joins TRBV2 to TRBJ1-2, with D possibly being TRBD1 (6 bases). Trimming pared 2 bases from V and 6 bases from J, leaving 13 bases between. The CDR3 runs to 14 residues. Germline CDR1 reads SNHLY; CDR2 reads FYNNEI.